This T cell receptor (beta chain) was retrieved from a study of blood T cell repertoires in COVID-19. At the level of the study: Acute and convalescent COVID-19 samples came from the United States, Italy and Spain. Nucleic acid was either cDNA or gDNA, and it came from T cells, B-cell-depleted T cells, or PBMCs.

Trimming cost V 0 bases and J 2 bases, with 14 bases left between them. There are 16 residues in the CDR3. Germline V gives CDR1 MNHEY, CDR2 SVGAGI. Source study methods: Scientists estimated how many nucleated cells there were by amplifying reference gene primers. TCRdb keeps only in-frame clones here, not all; method: immunoSEQ multiplex PCR. Clone size and the V and J calls come from that table; the DNA yielded D and trimming. The repertoire includes about 210,000 clones, roughly 90% of them detected once, and 1.6% sits in the top ten. This clonotype was obtained from a man between 18 and 35 years old with active or convalescent COVID-19. The rearrangement uses TRBV6-5 and TRBJ2-7, with a weak D call TRBD2 (7 bases). The material sequenced was peripheral blood. The CDR3 loop is CASSYSMAGATYEQYF. The DNA of the CDR3 is TGTGCCAGCAGTTACTCGATGGCGGGGGCCACCTACGAGCAGTACTTC.